What follows describes a single T cell receptor (beta chain). Its antigen is unknown. This sample was taken from a study of blood T cells in healthy people across ages. Overall study results and limits: A roughly linear age-dependent decrease characterized TCR beta diversity per million T cells.

Together with a sample-barcoded 5' primer, a J-beta primer mix was included in a second PCR lasting about 7 to 12 cycles. MiXCR, run by TCRdb on the 5' RACE reads, gives a single entry per CDR3 protein. The sample yields about 1.4 million distinct CDR3 sequences, roughly 59% seen once. This CDR3 spans 14 amino acids. V lost 4 bases and J lost 2, with 15 bases in between. The germline V gene has CDR1 DFQATT and CDR2 SNEGSKA (reference sequence). Each sample used at least 6 million PBMCs. The receptor was isolated from a man younger than 35 in good health. The gene calls are TRBV20-1 and TRBJ2-7; D could derive from TRBD1 or TRBD2 (7 bases each). The specimen was blood. CDR3 DNA sequence: TGCAGTGCTAAGGGGGGGACAGACCCCTACGAGCAGTACTTC. It codes for CSAKGGTDPYEQYF.